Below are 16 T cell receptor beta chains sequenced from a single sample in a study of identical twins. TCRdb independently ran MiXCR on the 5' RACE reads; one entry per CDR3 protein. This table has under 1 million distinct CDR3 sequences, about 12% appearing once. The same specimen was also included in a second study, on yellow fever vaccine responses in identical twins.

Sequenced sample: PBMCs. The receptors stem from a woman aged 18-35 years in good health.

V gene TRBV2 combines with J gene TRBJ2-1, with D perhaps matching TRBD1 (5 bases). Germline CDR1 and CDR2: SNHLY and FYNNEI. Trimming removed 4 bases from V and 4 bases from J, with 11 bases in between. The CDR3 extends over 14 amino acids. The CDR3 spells CASSVAAGYNEQFF. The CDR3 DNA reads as TGTGCCAGCAGTGTGGCGGCAGGGTACAATGAGCAGTTCTTC.

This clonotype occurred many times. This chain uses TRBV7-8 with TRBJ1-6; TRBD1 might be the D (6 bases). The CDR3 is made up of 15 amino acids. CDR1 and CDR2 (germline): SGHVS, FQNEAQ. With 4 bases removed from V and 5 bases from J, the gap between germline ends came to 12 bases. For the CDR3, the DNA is TGTGCCAGCAGCTCACAGGGAGGGAATAATTCACCCCTCCACTTT. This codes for CASSSQGGNNSPLHF.

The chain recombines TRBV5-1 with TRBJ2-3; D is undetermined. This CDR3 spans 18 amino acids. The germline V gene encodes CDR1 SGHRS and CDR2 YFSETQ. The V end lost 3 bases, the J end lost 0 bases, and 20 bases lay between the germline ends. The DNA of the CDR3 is TGCGCCAGCAGCTATCGGACCGCTACTCCTTATAGCACAGATACGCAGTATTTT. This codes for CASSYRTATPYSTDTQYF.

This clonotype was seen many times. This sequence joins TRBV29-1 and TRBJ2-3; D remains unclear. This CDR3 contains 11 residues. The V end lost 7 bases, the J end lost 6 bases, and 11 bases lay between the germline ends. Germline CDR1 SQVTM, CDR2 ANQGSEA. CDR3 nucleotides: TGCAGCGATCACCGCGCGGATACGCAGTATTTT. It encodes CSDHRADTQYF.

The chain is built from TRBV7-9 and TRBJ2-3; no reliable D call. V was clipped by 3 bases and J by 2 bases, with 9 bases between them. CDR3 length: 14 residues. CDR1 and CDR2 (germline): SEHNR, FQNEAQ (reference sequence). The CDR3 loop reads CASSLGLFTDTQYF. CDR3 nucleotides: TGTGCCAGCAGCTTGGGATTGTTCACAGATACGCAGTATTTT. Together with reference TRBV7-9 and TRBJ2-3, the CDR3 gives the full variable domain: DTGVSQNPRHKITKRGQNVTFRCDPISEHNRLYWYRQTLGQGPEFLTYFQNEAQLEKSRLLSDRFSAERPKGSFSTLEIQRTEQGDSAMYLCASSLGLFTDTQYFGPGTRLTVL.

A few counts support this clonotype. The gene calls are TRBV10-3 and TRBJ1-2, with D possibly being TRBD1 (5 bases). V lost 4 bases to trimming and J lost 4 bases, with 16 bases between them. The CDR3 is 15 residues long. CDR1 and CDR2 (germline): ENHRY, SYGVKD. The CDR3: CAISGISGIGYGYTF. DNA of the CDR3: TGTGCCATCAGTGGAATCTCAGGGATTGGCTATGGCTACACCTTC.

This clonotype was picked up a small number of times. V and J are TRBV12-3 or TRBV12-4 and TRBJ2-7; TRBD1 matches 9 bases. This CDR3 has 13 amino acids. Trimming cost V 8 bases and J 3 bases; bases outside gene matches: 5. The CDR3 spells CASARTGDYEQYF. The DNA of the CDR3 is TGTGCCAGCGCCCGGACAGGGGACTACGAGCAGTACTTC.

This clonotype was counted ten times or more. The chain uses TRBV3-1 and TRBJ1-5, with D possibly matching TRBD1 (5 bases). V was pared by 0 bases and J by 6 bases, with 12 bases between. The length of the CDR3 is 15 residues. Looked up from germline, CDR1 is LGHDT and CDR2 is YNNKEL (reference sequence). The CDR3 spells CASSQDPAGFQPQHF. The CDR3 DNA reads TGTGCCAGCAGCCAAGATCCGGCAGGGTTTCAGCCCCAGCATTTT.

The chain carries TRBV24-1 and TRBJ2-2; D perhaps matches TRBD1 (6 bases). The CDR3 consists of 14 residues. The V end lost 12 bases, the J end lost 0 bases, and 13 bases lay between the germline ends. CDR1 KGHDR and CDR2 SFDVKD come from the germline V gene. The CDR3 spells CAARDNANTGELFF. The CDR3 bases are TGTGCCGCCCGGGACAACGCGAACACCGGGGAGCTGTTTTTT.

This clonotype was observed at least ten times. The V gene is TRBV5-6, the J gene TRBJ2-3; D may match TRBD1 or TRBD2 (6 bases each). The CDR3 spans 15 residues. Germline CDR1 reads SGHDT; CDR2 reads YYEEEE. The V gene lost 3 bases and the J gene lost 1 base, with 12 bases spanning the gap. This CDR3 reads CASSSGGGGTDTQYF. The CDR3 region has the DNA TGTGCCAGCAGCTCCGGAGGGGGAGGCACAGATACGCAGTATTTT.

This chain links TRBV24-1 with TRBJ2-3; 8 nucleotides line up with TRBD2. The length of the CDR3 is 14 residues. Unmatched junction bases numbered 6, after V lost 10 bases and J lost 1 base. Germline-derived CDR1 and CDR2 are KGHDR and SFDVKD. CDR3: CATSSGFGTDTQYF. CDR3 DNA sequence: TGTGCCACGTCTAGCGGGTTTGGCACAGATACGCAGTATTTT.

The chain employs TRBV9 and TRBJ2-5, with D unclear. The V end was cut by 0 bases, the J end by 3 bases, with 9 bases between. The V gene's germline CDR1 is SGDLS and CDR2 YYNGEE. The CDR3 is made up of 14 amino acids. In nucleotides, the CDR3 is TGTGCCAGCAGCGTAGTGGGTCGGGAAGAGACCCAGTACTTC. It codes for CASSVVGREETQYF.

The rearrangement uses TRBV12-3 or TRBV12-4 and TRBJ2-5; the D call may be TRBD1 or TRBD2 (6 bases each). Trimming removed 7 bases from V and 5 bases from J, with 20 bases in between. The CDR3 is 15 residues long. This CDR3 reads CASTLARGVGETQYF. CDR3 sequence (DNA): TGTGCCAGCACCCTAGCTAGGGGGGTTGGGGAGACCCAGTACTTC.

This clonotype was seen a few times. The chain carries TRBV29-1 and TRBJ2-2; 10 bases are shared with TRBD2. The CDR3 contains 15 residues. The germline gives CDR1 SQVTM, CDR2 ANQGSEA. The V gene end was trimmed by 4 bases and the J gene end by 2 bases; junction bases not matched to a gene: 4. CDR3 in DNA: TGCAGCGTTGCAACTAGCGGGGCCAACACCGGGGAGCTGTTTTTT. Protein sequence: CSVATSGANTGELFF.

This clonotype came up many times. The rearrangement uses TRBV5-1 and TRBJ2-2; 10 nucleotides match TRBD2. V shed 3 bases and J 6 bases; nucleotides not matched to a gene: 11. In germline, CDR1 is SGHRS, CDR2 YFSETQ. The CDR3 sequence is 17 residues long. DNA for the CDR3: TGCGCCAGCAGCTCGAATAGCGGGGGGCCTATTGCCGGGGAGCTGTTTTTT. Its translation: CASSSNSGGPIAGELFF. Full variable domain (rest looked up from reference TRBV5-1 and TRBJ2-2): KAGVTQTPRYLIKTRGQQVTLSCSPISGHRSVSWYQQTPGQGLQFLFEYFSETQRNKGNFPGRFSGRQFSNSRSEMNVSTLELGDSALYLCASSSNSGGPIAGELFFGEGSRLTVL.

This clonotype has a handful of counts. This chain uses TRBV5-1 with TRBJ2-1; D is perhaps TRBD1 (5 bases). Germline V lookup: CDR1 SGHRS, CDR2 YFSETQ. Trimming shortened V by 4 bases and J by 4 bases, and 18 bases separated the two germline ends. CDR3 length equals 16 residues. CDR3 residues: CASSPSVAGKYNEQFF. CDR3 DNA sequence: TGCGCCAGCAGCCCGTCGGTGGCAGGGAAATACAATGAGCAGTTCTTC.